This TCR beta chain stems from a study of shared clonotypes between healthy human individuals. General study findings and limits: The naive CD4 repertoires of several donors were compared, and approximately 5% of clonotypes were shared.

In the naive CD8 group, cells lacked CD45RO and were positively selected for CCR7, so terminally differentiated effector memory CD45RA+ cells were left out. This CDR3 contains 16 residues. Trimming left V 1 base short and J 3 bases short, with 16 bases between. Germline CDR1 is SGHVS and CDR2 is FQNEAQ. Turning to this clone: The antigen remains unidentified.

Some clones are missing from TCRdb's copy, which holds only in-frame ones; the method was immunoSEQ multiplex PCR. Of around 620,000 clones detected, approximately 95% appear once; the ten largest clones hold 0.11%. The specimen was naive CD8+ T cells sorted from blood. The sequence was obtained from a woman in her twenties or thirties in good health. The chain recombines TRBV7-8 with TRBJ2-7; D is unresolved. The CDR3 DNA follows: TGTGCCAGCAGCTTAGATCGCCACCTAACGAACTACGAGCAGTACTTC. Amino acids: CASSLDRHLTNYEQYF.